Below are 13 T cell receptor beta chains sequenced from a single sample in a study of CD8 T cells in ankylosing spondylitis. TCRdb re-called the 5' RACE reads with MiXCR, one entry per CDR3 protein. Of 200,000 to 250,000 distinct CDR3 sequences listed, over 9.5% were seen once; the top ten hold roughly 2.5%. The material sequenced was blood, either unsorted or a sorted T cell fraction (not recorded which). The origin of the receptors is a male donor with ankylosing spondylitis or in good health (not recorded which).

This clonotype has ten or more counts. The chain combines TRBV20-1 with TRBJ1-5, with D hard to call. There are 13 residues in the CDR3. V lost 7 bases to trimming and J lost 7 bases, with 17 bases between them. Germline V gene data show CDR1 as DFQATT and CDR2 as SNEGSKA (reference sequence). The CDR3 DNA sequence: TGCAGTGTCCCCCGGGGTCCCCACCAGCCCCAGCATTTT. This encodes CSVPRGPHQPQHF.

This clonotype was seen repeatedly, ten times or more. The J gene is TRBJ2-7, the V gene TRBV20-1; 7 nucleotides align to TRBD1. The germline CDR1 and CDR2 sequences are DFQATT and SNEGSKA (reference sequence). This CDR3 has 13 residues. V dropped 4 bases and J dropped 0; count of bases not matched to a gene: 3. CDR3 nucleotides: TGCAGTGCTAACCGGGACAGCTCCTACGAGCAGTACTTC. Translating gives CSANRDSSYEQYF.

This clonotype was seen a handful of times. The chain employs TRBV19 and TRBJ2-7, with D unclear. CDR3 size: 13 residues. Germline V gene lookup returns CDR1 LNHDA and CDR2 SQIVND (reference sequence). Trimming pared 3 bases from V and 1 base from J, leaving 7 bases between. The CDR3 DNA follows: TGTGCCAGTAGTATTGGACCTTCCTACGAGCAGTACTTC. It codes for CASSIGPSYEQYF.

At least ten counts were recorded for this clonotype. V usage is TRBV6-1 and J usage is TRBJ2-3, with 10 nucleotides matching TRBD1. The CDR3 totals 15 residues. V lost 6 bases and J lost 3; bases outside the gene matches: 6. CDR1 and CDR2 (germline): MNHNS, SASEGT. The CDR3 is CASSSWDRGTDTQYF. The CDR3 nucleotides are TGTGCCAGCAGCTCCTGGGACAGGGGAACAGATACGCAGTATTTT.

This clonotype was found many times. The chain employs TRBV5-1 and TRBJ1-2, with 7 positions matching TRBD1. Germline V gene data show CDR1 as SGHRS and CDR2 as YFSETQ. Trimming removed 4 bases from V and 4 bases from J; junction bases left unmatched: 10. The CDR3 contains 15 residues. The CDR3 loop reads CASSHLGGGGYGYTF. CDR3 DNA sequence: TGCGCCAGCAGCCATCTCGGAGGGGGCGGCTATGGCTACACCTTC.

This clonotype was counted between two and nine times. J is TRBJ2-3 and V is TRBV18; D is ambiguous. There are 17 residues in the CDR3. Germline-derived CDR1 and CDR2 are KGHSH and LQKENI. V shed 5 bases and J shed 4 bases, with 22 bases lying between them. Here the CDR3 reads CASSSPRPSHQADTQYF. CDR3 sequence (DNA): TGTGCCAGCTCATCCCCCCGGCCGTCTCACCAGGCAGATACGCAGTATTTT.

This clonotype showed up many times. This rearrangement joins TRBV3-1 to TRBJ2-7, with D tentatively TRBD2 (7 bases). V dropped 1 base and J dropped 6 bases, with 13 bases sitting between them. This CDR3 is built from 14 residues. Germline CDR1 and CDR2: LGHDT and YNNKEL (reference sequence). The DNA for the CDR3 is TGTGCCAGCAGCCAAGGGGCGGGGGCCGGCGAGCAGTACTTC. This codes for CASSQGAGAGEQYF.

This clonotype was observed a few times. The V gene is TRBV18, the J gene TRBJ2-2; 7 positions agree with TRBD1. Trimming removed 2 bases from V and 3 bases from J; junction bases left unmatched: 6. Per germline, CDR1 KGHSH and CDR2 LQKENI. CDR3 length equals 16 residues. The CDR3: CASSPGDRVDTGELFF. The DNA for the CDR3 is TGTGCCAGCTCACCAGGGGACAGAGTTGACACCGGGGAGCTGTTTTTT. The full variable domain, its missing parts supplied by reference TRBV18 and TRBJ2-2, is NAGVMQNPRHLVRRRGQEARLRCSPMKGHSHVYWYRQLPEEGLKFMVYLQKENIIDESGMPKERFSAEFPKEGPSILRIQQVVRGDSAAYFCASSPGDRVDTGELFFGEGSRLTVL.

This clonotype occurred many times. This chain joins TRBV11-2 and TRBJ2-7; D possibly matches TRBD1 or TRBD2 (5 bases each). CDR3 size: 14 residues. Germline-derived CDR1 and CDR2 are SGHAT and FQNNGV. V dropped 1 base and J dropped 4 bases, with 11 bases sitting between them. CDR3 nucleotide sequence: TGTGCCAGCAGCTTAGTCGGGGCTGGATACGAGCAGTACTTC. This gives the protein CASSLVGAGYEQYF. Full variable domain (outside the CDR3, taken from reference TRBV11-2 and TRBJ2-7): EAGVAQSPRYKIIEKRQSVAFWCNPISGHATLYWYQQILGQGPKLLIQFQNNGVVDDSQLPKDRFSAERLKGVDSTLKIQPAKLEDSAVYLCASSLVGAGYEQYFGPGTRLTVT.

This clonotype was seen many times. The genes are TRBV20-1 and TRBJ2-3; D gene uncertain. The CDR3 totals 12 residues. V lost 6 bases and J 3 bases, leaving 10 bases between the germline ends. Per the germline V gene, CDR1 is DFQATT and CDR2 is SNEGSKA (reference sequence). The CDR3 here is CSAGGGTDTQYF. CDR3 DNA: TGCAGTGCCGGCGGTGGGACAGATACGCAGTATTTT.

The chain is built from TRBV2 and TRBJ1-1; no definite D call. Trimming pared 4 bases from V and 5 bases from J, leaving 14 bases between. The CDR3 extends over 14 amino acids. Germline V CDR1 and CDR2: SNHLY, FYNNEI. The CDR3 here is CASSGAAAGTEAFF. CDR3 in DNA: TGTGCCAGCAGTGGAGCCGCCGCTGGGACTGAAGCTTTCTTT.

The table lists this clonotype with many counts. This chain joins TRBV5-1 and TRBJ2-3; no firm D call. The CDR3 is 13 amino acids. V was cut by 1 base and J by 3 bases, with 6 bases left in between. Germline CDR1 is SGHRS and CDR2 is YFSETQ. CDR3 residues: CASSLTETDTQYF. In nucleotides, the CDR3 is TGCGCCAGCAGCTTGACAGAGACAGATACGCAGTATTTT. The whole variable domain, remainder taken from reference TRBV5-1 and TRBJ2-3, is KAGVTQTPRYLIKTRGQQVTLSCSPISGHRSVSWYQQTPGQGLQFLFEYFSETQRNKGNFPGRFSGRQFSNSRSEMNVSTLELGDSALYLCASSLTETDTQYFGPGTRLTVL.

This clonotype was counted ten times or more. V gene TRBV6-1 combines with J gene TRBJ1-6; perhaps TRBD1 as D (5 bases). The CDR3 is 15 residues long. Looked up from germline, CDR1 is MNHNS and CDR2 is SASEGT. V shed 10 bases and J shed 5 bases, with 18 bases lying between them. CDR3 sequence (DNA): TGTGCCATCTCACGGGGCGGGCCCCATAATTCACCCCTCCACTTT. Protein: CAISRGGPHNSPLHF.